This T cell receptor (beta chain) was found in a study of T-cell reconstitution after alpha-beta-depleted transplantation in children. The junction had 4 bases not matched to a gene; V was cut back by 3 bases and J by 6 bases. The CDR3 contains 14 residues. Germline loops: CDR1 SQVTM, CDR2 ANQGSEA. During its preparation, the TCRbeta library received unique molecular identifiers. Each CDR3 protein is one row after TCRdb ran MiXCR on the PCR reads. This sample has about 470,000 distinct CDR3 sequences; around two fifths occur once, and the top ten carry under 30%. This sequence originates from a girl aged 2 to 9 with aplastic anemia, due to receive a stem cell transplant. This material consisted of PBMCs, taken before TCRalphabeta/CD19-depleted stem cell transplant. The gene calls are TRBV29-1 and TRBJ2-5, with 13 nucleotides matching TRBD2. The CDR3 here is CSVDRTSGRQTQYF. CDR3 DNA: TGCAGCGTTGATCGGACTAGCGGGAGACAGACCCAGTACTTC.